One sample yielded the 4 T cell receptor beta chains listed below, sequenced in a study of CD8 T cell repertoires and HIV-1 epitope variants. The data were produced by immunoSEQ multiplex PCR, yet TCRdb's version contains in-frame clones alone and is incomplete. The table has some 2,500 clones, roughly two thirds seen once. These TCRs are of unknown antigen specificity. What was sequenced was cultured CD8+ T cells derived from PBMCs. These receptors all stem from a male donor with HIV.

The J gene is TRBJ1-4, the V gene TRBV2, with 10 positions matching TRBD1. Losses at the gene ends were 6 bases for V and 6 bases for J; bases not matched to a gene: 4. CDR1 and CDR2 (germline): SNHLY, FYNNEI. The CDR3 totals 14 residues. The CDR3 reads CASRGTGEYEKLFF. CDR3 sequence (DNA): TGTGCCAGCAGGGGGACAGGGGAGTATGAAAAACTGTTTTTT.

The chain uses TRBV30 and TRBJ1-5, with D hard to call. Trimming shortened V by 0 bases and J by 6 bases, and 9 bases separated the two germline ends. The length of the CDR3 is 13 residues. Germline V gives CDR1 GTSNPN, CDR2 SVGIG (reference sequence). The CDR3 sequence: CAWSVRGLQPQHF. DNA for the CDR3: TGTGCCTGGAGTGTACGTGGTCTTCAGCCCCAGCATTTT.

This chain links TRBV5-6 with TRBJ2-2; D gene unclear. The CDR3 is made up of 14 amino acids. Germline V gene data show CDR1 as SGHDT and CDR2 as YYEEEE. V was trimmed by 3 bases and J by 5 bases, leaving 11 bases between them. CDR3 loop: CASSSGQPTGELFF. CDR3 bases: TGTGCCAGCAGCTCTGGCCAGCCAACCGGGGAGCTGTTTTTT.

The chain combines TRBV4-1 with TRBJ2-3; D is unresolved. Germline CDR1 MGHRA, CDR2 YSYEKL. The germline V and J ends were trimmed by 1 base and 5 bases, with 7 bases remaining between them. The CDR3 runs to 13 residues. The DNA of the CDR3 is TGCGCCAGCAGCCAAGTATGGGGAGATACGCAGTATTTT. Translating gives CASSQVWGDTQYF.